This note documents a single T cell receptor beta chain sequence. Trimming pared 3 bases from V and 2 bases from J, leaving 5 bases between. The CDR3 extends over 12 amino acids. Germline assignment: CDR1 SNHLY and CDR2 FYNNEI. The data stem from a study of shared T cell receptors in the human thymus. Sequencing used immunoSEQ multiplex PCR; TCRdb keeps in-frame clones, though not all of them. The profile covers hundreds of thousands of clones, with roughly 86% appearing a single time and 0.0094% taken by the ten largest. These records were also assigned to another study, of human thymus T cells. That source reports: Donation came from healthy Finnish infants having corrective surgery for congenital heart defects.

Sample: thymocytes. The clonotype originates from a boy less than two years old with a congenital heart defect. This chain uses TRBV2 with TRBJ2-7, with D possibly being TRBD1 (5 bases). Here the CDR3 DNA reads TGTGCCAGCAGTGAGGACACCTACGAGCAGTACTTC. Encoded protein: CASSEDTYEQYF.